This T cell receptor beta chain was obtained from a study of beta chain features in type 1 diabetes. Study results and limitations: Researchers cautioned that cDNA sequencing could over-represent cells with high TCR expression. Moderate yet significant TCRB CDR3 shortening was seen in Type 1 diabetes patients in all four CD4+ subsets. A closer apparent resemblance between naive, central memory and Treg TCRB repertoires was seen in patients than in healthy donors.

This CDR3 is built from 14 residues. V shed 3 bases and J 3 bases; nucleotides not matched to a gene: 6. The germline CDR1 and CDR2 sequences are SGHRS and YFSETQ. What was sequenced were expressed TCRB transcripts, since all of the isolated RNA had been reverse transcribed. Sequencing used immunoSEQ multiplex PCR; TCRdb keeps in-frame clones, though not all of them. The table shows 250,000 to 300,000 clones, with 24% occurring only once. Note on this clone: Its antigen is not known.

This TCR was sampled from a woman between 25 and 40 years old with type 1 diabetes. The J gene is TRBJ2-7, the V gene TRBV5-1, with TRBD1 matching 7 bases. Sequencing input: naive CD4+ T cells from blood. In DNA form, the CDR3 reads TGCGCCAGCAGCTCGACAGGGTATGTCTACGAGCAGTACTTC. It translates to CASSSTGYVYEQYF. Complete variable domain (other parts from reference TRBV5-1 and TRBJ2-7): KAGVTQTPRYLIKTRGQQVTLSCSPISGHRSVSWYQQTPGQGLQFLFEYFSETQRNKGNFPGRFSGRQFSNSRSEMNVSTLELGDSALYLCASSSTGYVYEQYFGPGTRLTVT.